The clone carrying this T cell receptor beta chain was observed a single time. Germline CDR1 MGHDK, CDR2 SYGVNS. V lost 6 bases and J lost 3; bases outside the gene matches: 2. CDR3 length equals 14 residues. This sample was taken from a study of blood T cell repertoires in COVID-19. The wider study: Sources were T cells, B-cell-depleted T cells, or PBMCs; the material itself was cDNA or gDNA.

The authors' processing: It was from reference gene primer amplification that nucleated cell counts were estimated. Clones were sequenced by immunoSEQ multiplex PCR, and TCRdb holds only the in-frame ones, with some missing. The DNA gave D and trimming, while V, J and clone size come from that table. This table holds roughly 120,000 clones, about 74% found once. This receptor was taken from a man aged 70-80 years with acute or convalescent COVID-19. The chain is built from TRBV25-1 and TRBJ2-2, with TRBD1 matching 9 bases. The sample comprised peripheral blood. Here the CDR3 reads CASSRQGDTGELFF. The CDR3 nucleotides are TGTGCCAGCAGCCGACAGGGGGACACCGGGGAGCTGTTTTTT.